This TCR beta chain was documented in a study of CD8 T cells in Susac syndrome (dated by TCRdb to 2018 to 2020). For the study in its entirety: Of the Susac syndrome patients who were sequenced, eight were in clinical remission while about six had clinically active disease. At the time of blood withdrawal, Susac syndrome patients were either therapy-naive, taking corticosteroids (with some also receiving IVIg), or on IVIg alone. The study used repertoire sequencing to test whether antigen drove CD8+ T cell activation and differentiation in Susac syndrome. The study at large found these results: The number of individuals in the TCR sequencing and HLA analysis was acknowledged as relatively small. In the CD4+ T cell repertoire of Susac syndrome patients, clonal expansion was not detected.

High-throughput TCR beta sequencing profiled peripheral blood CD8+ and CD4+ T cells from healthy donors, Susac syndrome patients and multiple sclerosis patients. The Susac syndrome patients fulfilled recently defined diagnostic criteria for definite or probable disease. CD8+ TEMRA cells were enriched by FACS, while bulk CD8+ and CD4+ T cells were purified by magnetic negative isolation. Blood was drawn into EDTA tubes, processed within 24 hours, and PBMCs were isolated by density gradient centrifugation. PBMCs intended for TCR sequencing were frozen in liquid nitrogen and were later thawed in a 37 degrees C water bath. Purity of sorted or isolated CD4+, CD8+ and CD8+ TEMRA cells was at least 90%. RNA was extracted using the RNeasy kit, and roughly 0.5 to 1 ug of the RNA was reverse transcribed with random hexamers. The immunoSEQ multiplex PCR assay, covering 54 Vbeta and 13 Jbeta segments, was used to amplify TCR beta CDR3 regions. To correct PCR amplification bias, a synthetic template baseline was used for both primer optimization and computational correction. The paper's processing steps were these. Reads were annotated to V, D and J genes according to IMGT and were analyzed with immunoSEQ Analyzer, with only productive sequences retained. Clonality was computed as one minus Shannon entropy normalized by log2 of the number of productive unique sequences. For each patient and control, public and private clones were evaluated among the 100 most prevalent clones. Clones were defined as Susac-specific if absent from the healthy and MS cohorts, from approximately 1,100 published viral clones and from other ImmuneACCESS disease sequences. Starting from the raw public reads, TCRdb applied fastp trimming at Q25, assembled clones with MiXCR and retained in-frame beta chains. A single entry per CDR3 protein holds the most common genes and DNA from its merged rows. TCRdb's processing, not the study's, gives the V and J calls here. A total of 150,000 or so distinct CDR3 sequences appear in this sample, roughly 95% of them only once. Of the sample, about 0.13% is held by the ten largest clones.

V sheds 1 base and J sheds 1 base, leaving 12 bases between their ends. The CDR3 sequence holds 16 residues, the cysteine and phenylalanine included. Just CDR3 DNA is preserved here, 48 bases in frame from base 1. In the germline V gene, CDR1 corresponds to SGHTA and CDR2 to FQGNSA. With respect to this clonotype: The specificity of this receptor is unknown. Base quality data are lacking; no much larger clone is found one base away.

This TCR was sampled from a human donor with Susac syndrome. Sequenced: CD4+ T cells from PBMCs. The receptor chain draws on TRBV7-2 and TRBJ2-3; the D call is possibly TRBD1 or TRBD2, each sharing 6 bases. The sequenced DNA is TGTGCCAGCAGCTTAGTTGCCGGGGGCCGCACAGATACGCAGTATTTT. Its protein is CASSLVAGGRTDTQYF.